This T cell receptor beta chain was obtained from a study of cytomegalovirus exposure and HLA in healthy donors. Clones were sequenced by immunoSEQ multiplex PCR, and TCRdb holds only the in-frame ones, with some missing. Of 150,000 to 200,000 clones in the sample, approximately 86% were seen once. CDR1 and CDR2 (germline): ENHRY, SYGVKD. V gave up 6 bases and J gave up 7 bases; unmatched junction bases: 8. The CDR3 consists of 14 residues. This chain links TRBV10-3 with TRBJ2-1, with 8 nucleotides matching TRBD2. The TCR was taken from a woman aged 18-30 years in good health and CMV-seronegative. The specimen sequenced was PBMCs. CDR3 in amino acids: CAIRGGGQLNEQFF. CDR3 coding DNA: TGTGCCATCAGGGGCGGGGGGCAATTAAATGAGCAGTTCTTC.